The entry that follows covers one TCR beta chain sequence. Its antigen is unknown. No clone much larger than this one lies a single base away; base qualities are absent. This sample was sequenced with an Illumina NovaSeq 6000. cDNA libraries for TCRalpha and TCRbeta were prepared by 5'RACE using constant-segment primers, with sample barcodes and unique molecular identifiers added. RNA was extracted from every sample with Trizol reagent. Amplification of the libraries took two PCR steps, and the second step added a second sample barcode plus Illumina TruSeq adapters. Sequencing of libraries was performed on an Illumina NovaSeq with 2 x 150 bp paired-end reads. The source study handled its data this way. Reads were demultiplexed and collapsed into UMI-guided consensus sequences with migec v1.2.7. Using mixcr v2.1.11, UMI consensuses were aligned to TRA and TRB V and J templates and then assembled into clonotypes. A clonotype was counted as expanded or contracted only if both edgeR and NoisET called the change significant, with noise models trained on biological replicates. For edgeR calls, the cutoffs were a false discovery rate-adjusted p below 0.01 and a log2 fold-change threshold of 1. PCA with hierarchical clustering of max-normalized trajectories of the 1000 most abundant clonotypes was used as exploratory dynamics analysis. Separately sequenced CD4+ and CD8+ repertoires were used to assign the CD4 or CD8 phenotype of responding clones. The public sequencing data were trimmed at Q25 with fastp and processed into clonotypes with MiXCR by TCRdb, which kept only in-frame beta chains. Every CDR3 protein is listed once, alongside the most common genes and DNA of its rows. These V and J calls derive from TCRdb rather than the authors' analysis. The sample records 250,000 to 350,000 distinct CDR3 sequences, 15% to 20% of which are singletons. About a fifth of the sample belongs to the ten largest clones.

These data belong to a study of T-cell memory formation after mild COVID-19 (dated by TCRdb to the early 2020s). Study-level background: TCR sequence clusters from the two donors were found to be largely donor specific. Two young, previously healthy adult volunteers made up the cohort, one male and one female. In a couple of donors, T-cell clones that expanded and contracted after mild COVID-19 were followed by sequencing TCRalpha and TCRbeta repertoires longitudinally.

Ficoll-Paque density gradient centrifugation was used to isolate PBMCs. General findings and caveats noted by the study authors: The second-wave clones that peaked on day 37 were not confirmed to be SARS-CoV-2 specific. The study covered only a couple of mild cases, and larger cohorts including severe cases with pre-infection samples were considered necessary. Balanced CD4/CD8 phenotypes were observed for clones contracting from day 15 to 85, whereas a bias towards CD4+ was observed for a second wave of clones expanding from day 15 to 37. Some responding clones were found in pre-infection memory, which suggests that pre-existing cross-reactive memory T cells took part in the SARS-CoV-2 response. Contracting CD4+ clones were located mainly in the CM and EM memory subsets, whereas CD8+ clones were found to be enriched in EMRA.

Relative to germline, V is missing 3 bases and J is missing 5 bases, with 7 bases of the junction outside any gene match. Reading from cysteine to phenylalanine, the CDR3 counts 15 amino acids. The kept DNA is CDR3 alone, 45 bases in frame from the first base. CDR1 and CDR2, looked up from the germline V gene, are KGHDR and SFDVKD. This clonotype originated in a man aged 18 to 35 who had mild COVID-19 (a few samples of this study predate the infection). The sample titles of this study are shuffled in the database, so cell type and time point are left out; the donor was told from shared clones. Input material: PBMCs or a T cell subset sorted from them (not recorded which). The chain uses TRBV24-1 and TRBJ2-3; 7 of the junction bases match TRBD1. The nucleotide sequence reads as follows: TGTGCCACCAGTGATCCAACAGGGGCGGAAGATACGCAGTATTTT. Its product reads: CATSDPTGAEDTQYF.